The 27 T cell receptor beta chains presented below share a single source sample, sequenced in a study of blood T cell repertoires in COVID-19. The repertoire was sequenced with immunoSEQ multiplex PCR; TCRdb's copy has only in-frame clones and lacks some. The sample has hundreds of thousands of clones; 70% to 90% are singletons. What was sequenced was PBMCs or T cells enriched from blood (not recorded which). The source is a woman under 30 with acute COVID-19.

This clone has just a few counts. The CDR3 DNA reads TGTGCCAGCACGGGGCAGGGGTTGTTCTATGGCTACACCTTC. Translation: CASTGQGLFYGYTF. The chain has TRBV3-1 (or the pseudogene TRBV3-2) and TRBJ1-2; D perhaps matches TRBD1 (6 bases). This CDR3 has 14 amino acids. Germline V gene sequence: CDR1 LGHDT, CDR2 YNNKEL (reference sequence). V was pared by 7 bases and J by 4 bases, with 16 bases between.

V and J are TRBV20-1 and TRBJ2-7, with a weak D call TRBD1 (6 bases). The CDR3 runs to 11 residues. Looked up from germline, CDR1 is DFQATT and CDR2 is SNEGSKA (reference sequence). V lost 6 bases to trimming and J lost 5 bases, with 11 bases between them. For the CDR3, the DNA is TGCAGTGCGGGCAGGGGCGACGAGCAGTACTTC. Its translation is CSAGRGDEQYF.

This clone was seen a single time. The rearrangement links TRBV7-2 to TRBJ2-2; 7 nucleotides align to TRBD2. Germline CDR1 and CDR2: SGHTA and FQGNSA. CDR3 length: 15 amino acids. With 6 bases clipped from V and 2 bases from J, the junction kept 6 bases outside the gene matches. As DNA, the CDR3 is TGTGCCAGCAGTCCAGGACTAGTTAACACCGGGGAGCTGTTTTTT. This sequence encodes CASSPGLVNTGELFF.

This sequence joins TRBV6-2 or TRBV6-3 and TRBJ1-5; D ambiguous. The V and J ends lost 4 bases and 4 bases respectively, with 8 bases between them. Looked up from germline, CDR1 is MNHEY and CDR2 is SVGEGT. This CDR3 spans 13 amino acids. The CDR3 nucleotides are TGTGCCAGCAGTTCCTCCTTTAATCAGCCCCAGCATTTT. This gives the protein CASSSSFNQPQHF.

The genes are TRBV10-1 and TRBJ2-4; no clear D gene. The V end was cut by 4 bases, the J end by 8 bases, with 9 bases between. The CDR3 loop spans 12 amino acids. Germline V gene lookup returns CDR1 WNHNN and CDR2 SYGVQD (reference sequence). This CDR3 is CASSGQTDIQYF. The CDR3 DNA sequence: TGCGCCAGCAGTGGCCAAACGGACATTCAGTACTTC.

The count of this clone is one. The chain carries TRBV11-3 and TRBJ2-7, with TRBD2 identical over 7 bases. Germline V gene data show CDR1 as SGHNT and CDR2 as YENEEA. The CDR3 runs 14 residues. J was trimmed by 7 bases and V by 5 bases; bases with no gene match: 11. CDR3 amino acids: CASSPRAGDGEQYF. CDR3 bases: TGTGCCAGCAGCCCTCGGGCGGGAGATGGGGAGCAGTACTTC.

The CDR3 spells CASSQIVTNGYTF. The CDR3, as DNA: TGCGCCAGCAGCCAAATTGTGACAAATGGCTACACCTTC. V usage is TRBV4-1 and J usage is TRBJ1-2; no reliable D call. Trimming cost V 2 bases and J 6 bases, with 10 bases left between them. CDR1 MGHRA and CDR2 YSYEKL come from the germline V gene. The CDR3 consists of 13 residues.

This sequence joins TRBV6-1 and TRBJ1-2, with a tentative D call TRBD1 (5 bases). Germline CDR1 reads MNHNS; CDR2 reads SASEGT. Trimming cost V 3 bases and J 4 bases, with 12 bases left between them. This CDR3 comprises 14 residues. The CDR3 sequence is CASSENRTPYGYTF. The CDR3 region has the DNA TGTGCCAGCAGTGAGAACAGGACCCCCTATGGCTACACCTTC.

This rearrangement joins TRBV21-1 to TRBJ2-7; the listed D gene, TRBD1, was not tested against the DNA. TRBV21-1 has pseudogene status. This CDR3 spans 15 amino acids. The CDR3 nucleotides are TGTGCCAGCAGCGTGAGGGACAGGGCCACCTACGAGCAGTACTTC. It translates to CASSVRDRATYEQYF.

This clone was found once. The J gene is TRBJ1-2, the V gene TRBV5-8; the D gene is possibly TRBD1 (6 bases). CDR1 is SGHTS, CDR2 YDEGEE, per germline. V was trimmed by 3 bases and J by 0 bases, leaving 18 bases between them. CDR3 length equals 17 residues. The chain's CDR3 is CASSSGLDSYANYGYTF. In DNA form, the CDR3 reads TGTGCCAGCAGCTCCGGCCTGGACAGCTACGCTAACTATGGCTACACCTTC.

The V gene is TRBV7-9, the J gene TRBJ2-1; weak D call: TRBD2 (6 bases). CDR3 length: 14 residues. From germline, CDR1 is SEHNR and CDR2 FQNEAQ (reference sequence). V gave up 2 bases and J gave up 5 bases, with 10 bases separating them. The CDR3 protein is CASSLPRLDNEQFF. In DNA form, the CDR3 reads TGTGCCAGCAGCTTACCCAGACTAGACAATGAGCAGTTCTTC.

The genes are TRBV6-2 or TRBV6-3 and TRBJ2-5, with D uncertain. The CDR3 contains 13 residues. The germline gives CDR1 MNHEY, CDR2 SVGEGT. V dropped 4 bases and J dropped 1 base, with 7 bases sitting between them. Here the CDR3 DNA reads TGTGCCAGCAGTTCCCAGGTCCAAGAGACCCAGTACTTC. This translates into CASSSQVQETQYF.

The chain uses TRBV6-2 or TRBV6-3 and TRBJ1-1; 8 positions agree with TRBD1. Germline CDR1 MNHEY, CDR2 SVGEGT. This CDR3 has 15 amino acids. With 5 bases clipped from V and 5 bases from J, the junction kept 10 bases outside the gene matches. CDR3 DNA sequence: TGTGCCAGCAGTAGACCTCGGACAGGGATGACTGAAGCTTTCTTT. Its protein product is CASSRPRTGMTEAFF.

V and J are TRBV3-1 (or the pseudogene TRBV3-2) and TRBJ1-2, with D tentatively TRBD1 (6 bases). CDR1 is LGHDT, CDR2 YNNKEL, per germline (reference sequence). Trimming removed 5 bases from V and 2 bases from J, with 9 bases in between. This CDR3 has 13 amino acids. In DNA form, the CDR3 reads TGTGCCAGCAGCTACACAGGGAACTATGGCTACACCTTC. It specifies CASSYTGNYGYTF.

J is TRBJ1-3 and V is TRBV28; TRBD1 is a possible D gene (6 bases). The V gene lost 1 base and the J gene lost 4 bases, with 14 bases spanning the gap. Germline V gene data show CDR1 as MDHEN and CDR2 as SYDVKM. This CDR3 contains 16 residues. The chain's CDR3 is CASSLSGGPFGNTIYF. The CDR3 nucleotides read TGTGCCAGCAGTTTATCGGGGGGGCCGTTCGGAAACACCATATATTTT. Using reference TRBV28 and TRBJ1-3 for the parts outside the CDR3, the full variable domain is DVKVTQSSRYLVKRTGEKVFLECVQDMDHENMFWYRQDPGLGLRLIYFSYDVKMKEKGDIPEGYSVSREKKERFSLILESASTNQTSMYLCASSLSGGPFGNTIYFGEGSWLTVV.

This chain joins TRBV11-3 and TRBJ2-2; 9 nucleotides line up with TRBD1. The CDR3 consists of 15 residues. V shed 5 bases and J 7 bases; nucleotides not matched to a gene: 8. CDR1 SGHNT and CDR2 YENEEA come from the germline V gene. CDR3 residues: CASSRAGQGIGELFF. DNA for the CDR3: TGTGCCAGCAGCCGAGCGGGACAGGGTATCGGGGAGCTGTTTTTT.

CDR3 residues: CASSTGYTEAFF. The CDR3 region has the DNA TGTGCCAGTAGTACAGGATACACTGAAGCTTTCTTT. The chain employs TRBV19 and TRBJ1-1; D call uncertain. Trimming took 4 bases from V and 3 from J, leaving 6 bases between them. The CDR3 consists of 12 residues. Germline values: CDR1 LNHDA, CDR2 SQIVND (reference sequence). The whole variable domain, filled in from reference TRBV19 and TRBJ1-1, reads DGGITQSPKYLFRKEGQNVTLSCEQNLNHDAMYWYRQDPGQGLRLIYYSQIVNDFQKGDIAEGYSVSREKKESFPLTVTSAQKNPTAFYLCASSTGYTEAFFGQGTRLTVV.

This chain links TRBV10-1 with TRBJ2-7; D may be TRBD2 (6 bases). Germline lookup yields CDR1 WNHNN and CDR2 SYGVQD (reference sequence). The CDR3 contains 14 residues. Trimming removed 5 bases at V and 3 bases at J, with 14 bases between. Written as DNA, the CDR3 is TGCGCCAGCAGTCCCAGGCGGGGCGGCTACGAGCAGTACTTC. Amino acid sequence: CASSPRRGGYEQYF.

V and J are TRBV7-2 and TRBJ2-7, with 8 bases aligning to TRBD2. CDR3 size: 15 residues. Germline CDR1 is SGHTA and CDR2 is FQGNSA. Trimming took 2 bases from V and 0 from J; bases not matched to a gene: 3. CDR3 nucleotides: TGTGCCAGCAGCTTATTGGGACTAGGCTCCTACGAGCAGTACTTC. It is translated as CASSLLGLGSYEQYF.

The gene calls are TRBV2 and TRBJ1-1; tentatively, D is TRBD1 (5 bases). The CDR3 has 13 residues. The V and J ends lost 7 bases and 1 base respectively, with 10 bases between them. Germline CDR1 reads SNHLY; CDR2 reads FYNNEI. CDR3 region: CASKKDRNTEAFF. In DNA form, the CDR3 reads TGTGCCAGCAAGAAAGACAGGAACACTGAAGCTTTCTTT.

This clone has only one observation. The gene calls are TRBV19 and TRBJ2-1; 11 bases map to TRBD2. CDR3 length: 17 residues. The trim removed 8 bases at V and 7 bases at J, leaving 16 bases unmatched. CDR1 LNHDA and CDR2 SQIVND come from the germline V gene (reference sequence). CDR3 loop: CASLSYSSGRQGNEQFF. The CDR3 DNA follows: TGTGCCAGTCTCTCCTATTCTAGCGGGAGGCAAGGGAATGAGCAGTTCTTC.

CDR3 protein: CSASSGQETQYF. The CDR3 coding sequence is TGCAGTGCGAGTAGCGGTCAAGAGACCCAGTACTTC. The chain couples TRBV20-1 to TRBJ2-5; D might be TRBD2 (6 bases). V was trimmed by 6 bases and J by 2 bases, leaving 10 bases between them. The CDR3 length is 12 residues. Germline lookup yields CDR1 DFQATT and CDR2 SNEGSKA (reference sequence).

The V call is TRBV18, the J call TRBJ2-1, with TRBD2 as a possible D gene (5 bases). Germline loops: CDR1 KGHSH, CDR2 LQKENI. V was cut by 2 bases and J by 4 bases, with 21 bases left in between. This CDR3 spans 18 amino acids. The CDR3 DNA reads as TGTGCCAGCTCACCAACGGAGGTCATAGTCCAGGTTTACAATGAGCAGTTCTTC. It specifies CASSPTEVIVQVYNEQFF.

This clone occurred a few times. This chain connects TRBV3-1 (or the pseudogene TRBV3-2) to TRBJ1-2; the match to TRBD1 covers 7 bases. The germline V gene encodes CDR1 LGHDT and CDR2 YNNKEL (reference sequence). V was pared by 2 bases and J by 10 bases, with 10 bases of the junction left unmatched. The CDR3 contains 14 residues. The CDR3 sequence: CASSQFTTGALYTF. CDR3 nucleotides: TGTGCCAGCAGCCAATTTACTACAGGGGCCCTCTACACCTTC.

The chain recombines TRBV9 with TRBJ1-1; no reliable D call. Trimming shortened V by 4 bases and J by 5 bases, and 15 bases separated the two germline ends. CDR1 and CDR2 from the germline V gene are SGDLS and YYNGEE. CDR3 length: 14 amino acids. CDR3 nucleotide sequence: TGTGCCAGCAGCCCTTGGGGAACGGGGACTGAAGCTTTCTTT. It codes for CASSPWGTGTEAFF.

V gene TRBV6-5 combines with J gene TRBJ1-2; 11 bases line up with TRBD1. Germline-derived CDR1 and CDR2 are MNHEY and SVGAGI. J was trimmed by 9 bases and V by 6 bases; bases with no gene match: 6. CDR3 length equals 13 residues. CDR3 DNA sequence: TGTGCCAGCAGCGCCGGGACAGGGGGAAGCTACACCTTC. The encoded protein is CASSAGTGGSYTF.

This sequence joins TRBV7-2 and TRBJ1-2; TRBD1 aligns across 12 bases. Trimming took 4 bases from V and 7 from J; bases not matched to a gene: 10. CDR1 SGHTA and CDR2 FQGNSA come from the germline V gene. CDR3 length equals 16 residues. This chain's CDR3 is CASSYRGQGARVGYTF. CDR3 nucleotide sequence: TGTGCCAGCAGCTATAGGGGACAGGGGGCGCGGGTTGGCTACACCTTC.